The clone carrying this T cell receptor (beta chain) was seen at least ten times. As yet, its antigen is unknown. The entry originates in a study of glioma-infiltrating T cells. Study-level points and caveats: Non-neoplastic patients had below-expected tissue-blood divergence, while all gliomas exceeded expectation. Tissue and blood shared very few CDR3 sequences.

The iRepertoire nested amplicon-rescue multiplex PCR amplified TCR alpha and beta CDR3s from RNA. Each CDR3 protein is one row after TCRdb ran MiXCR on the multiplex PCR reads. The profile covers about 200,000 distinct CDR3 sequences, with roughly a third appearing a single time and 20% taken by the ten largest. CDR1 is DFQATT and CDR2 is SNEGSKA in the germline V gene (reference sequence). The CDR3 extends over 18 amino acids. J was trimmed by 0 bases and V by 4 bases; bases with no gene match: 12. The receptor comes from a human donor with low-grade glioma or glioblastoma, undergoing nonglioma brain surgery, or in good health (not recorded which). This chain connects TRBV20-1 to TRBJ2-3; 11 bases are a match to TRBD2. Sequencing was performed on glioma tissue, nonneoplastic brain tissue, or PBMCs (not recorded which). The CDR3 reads CSATSIGTSGLSTDTQYF. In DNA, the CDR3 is TGCAGTGCTACGTCGATCGGGACTAGCGGCTTAAGCACAGATACGCAGTATTTT.